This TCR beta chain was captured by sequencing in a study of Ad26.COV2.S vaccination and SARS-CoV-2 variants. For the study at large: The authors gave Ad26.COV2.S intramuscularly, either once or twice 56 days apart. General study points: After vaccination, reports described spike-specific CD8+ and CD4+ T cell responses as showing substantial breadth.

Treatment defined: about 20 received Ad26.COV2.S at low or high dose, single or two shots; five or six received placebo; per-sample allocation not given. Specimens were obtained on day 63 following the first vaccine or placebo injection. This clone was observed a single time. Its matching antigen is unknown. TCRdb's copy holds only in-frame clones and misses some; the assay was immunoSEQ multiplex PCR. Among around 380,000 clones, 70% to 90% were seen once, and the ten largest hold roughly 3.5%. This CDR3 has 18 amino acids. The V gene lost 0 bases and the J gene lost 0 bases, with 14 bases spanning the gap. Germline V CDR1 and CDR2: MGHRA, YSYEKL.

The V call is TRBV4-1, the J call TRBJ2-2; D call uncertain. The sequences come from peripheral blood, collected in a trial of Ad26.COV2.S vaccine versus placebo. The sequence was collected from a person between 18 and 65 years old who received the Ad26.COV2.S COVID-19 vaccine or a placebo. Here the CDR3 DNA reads TGCGCCAGCAGCCAAGATGTCAGCCTAACGACGAACACCGGGGAGCTGTTTTTT. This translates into CASSQDVSLTTNTGELFF.